This TCR beta chain was captured by sequencing in a study of blood T cell repertoires in COVID-19. Only in-frame clones appear in the TCRdb table, and some are missing; sequencing was by immunoSEQ multiplex PCR. The sample has a few hundred thousand clones, 80% to 90% seen once. The count of this clone is one. The CDR3 spans 12 residues. V lost 2 bases, J lost 5 bases, and 6 bases lay in between. Sequencing was carried out using PBMCs or T cells enriched from blood (not recorded which). The receptor's source is a man aged 25-45 years who had recovered from COVID-19. The V and J genes are TRBV12-3 or TRBV12-4 and TRBJ2-5; D not resolved. The CDR3 loop reads CASSLLRETQYF. Here the CDR3 DNA reads TGTGCCAGCAGTTTATTGCGGGAGACCCAGTACTTC.